Below are 24 T cell receptor beta chains sequenced from a single sample in a study of response to subunit inactivated influenza vaccine. TCRdb fed the RT-PCR reads into MiXCR, producing one record per CDR3 protein. The table shows roughly 710,000 distinct CDR3 sequences, with around 15% occurring only once. The source was PBMCs from blood, collected approximately 15 days before vaccination. All receptors derive from a man aged 50 to 59 who received an inactivated influenza vaccine.

This rearrangement joins TRBV27 to TRBJ2-7; possible D gene TRBD1, 6 bases. The CDR3 loop spans 13 amino acids. V was cut by 5 bases and J by 13 bases, with 21 bases left in between. Germline lookup yields CDR1 MNHEY and CDR2 SMNVEV (reference sequence). The CDR3 is CASSAQGLPRFYF. DNA for the CDR3: TGTGCCAGCAGTGCACAGGGCCTTCCTAGGTTTTACTTC.

The J gene is TRBJ2-1, the V gene TRBV4-2, with TRBD2 identical over 7 bases. CDR1 LGHNA and CDR2 YNFKEQ come from the germline V gene. The CDR3 length is 18 residues. V lost 0 bases, J lost 5 bases, and 13 bases stayed unmatched. The CDR3: CASSQEFGAGLADNEQFF. CDR3 in DNA: TGTGCCAGCAGCCAAGAGTTTGGGGCGGGGCTAGCGGACAATGAGCAGTTCTTC.

This clonotype was seen a few times. V gene TRBV7-9 combines with J gene TRBJ1-2, with TRBD1 as a possible D gene (6 bases). The CDR3 is made up of 14 amino acids. V dropped 5 bases and J dropped 0 bases, with 10 bases sitting between them. Germline CDR1 SEHNR, CDR2 FQNEAQ (reference sequence). The CDR3 loop is CASSQQGANYGYTF. The CDR3 DNA is TGTGCCAGCAGCCAACAGGGAGCTAACTATGGCTACACCTTC. Variable domain in full (rest from reference TRBV7-9 and TRBJ1-2): DTGVSQNPRHKITKRGQNVTFRCDPISEHNRLYWYRQTLGQGPEFLTYFQNEAQLEKSRLLSDRFSAERPKGSFSTLEIQRTEQGDSAMYLCASSQQGANYGYTFGSGTRLTVV.

CDR3 region: CASSLRGVGANVLTF. The CDR3 region has the DNA TGTGCCAGCAGCTTAAGGGGGGTGGGGGCCAACGTCCTGACTTTC. This chain uses TRBV11-2 with TRBJ2-6; D possibly uses TRBD1 or TRBD2 (6 bases each). This CDR3 is 15 amino acids long. Germline lookup yields CDR1 SGHAT and CDR2 FQNNGV. V was shortened by 2 bases and J by 4 bases, with 9 bases between the two germline ends.

The chain has TRBV20-1 and TRBJ2-7, with D unresolved. Germline V CDR1 and CDR2: DFQATT, SNEGSKA (reference sequence). V was clipped by 5 bases and J by 4 bases, with 9 bases between them. This CDR3 comprises 11 residues. The CDR3 sequence: CSARGVYEQYF. For the CDR3, the DNA is TGCAGTGCTCGTGGGGTTTACGAGCAGTACTTC.

The J gene is TRBJ1-4, the V gene TRBV4-3; TRBD1 matches 9 bases. CDR1 is LGHNA and CDR2 is YSLEER in the germline V gene. The V segment lost 3 bases and the J segment 7 bases; nucleotides outside the gene matches: 9. This CDR3 comprises 16 residues. CDR3 DNA: TGCGCCAGCAGCCACCAACCGGGACAGGGATCTGAAAAACTGTTTTTT. The encoded protein is CASSHQPGQGSEKLFF.

This clonotype appeared many times. The chain combines TRBV29-1 with TRBJ1-5; D unclear. The CDR3 is 14 residues long. Germline lookup yields CDR1 SQVTM and CDR2 ANQGSEA. With 5 bases removed from V and 2 bases from J, the gap between germline ends came to 13 bases. This CDR3 reads CSVLLVAGNQPQHF. The CDR3 DNA reads as TGCAGCGTTCTTTTGGTTGCAGGCAATCAGCCCCAGCATTTT.

This clonotype was seen a few times. The chain couples TRBV7-9 to TRBJ2-5, with D unclear. Trimming took off 5 bases at V and 4 bases at J, with 14 bases between the two ends. The CDR3 runs 14 residues. Germline V CDR1 and CDR2: SEHNR, FQNEAQ (reference sequence). CDR3 sequence (DNA): TGTGCCAGCAGCCCCGCGATAGTTCGAGAGACCCAGTACTTC. Protein sequence: CASSPAIVRETQYF.

This clonotype was recorded many times. The V gene is TRBV29-1, the J gene TRBJ2-7; perhaps TRBD1 as D (6 bases). This CDR3 is built from 16 residues. Germline CDR1 reads SQVTM; CDR2 reads ANQGSEA. Trimming removed 2 bases from V and 7 bases from J, with 24 bases in between. This chain's CDR3 is CSVEQPTGTSGGEQYF. The CDR3 DNA reads TGCAGCGTTGAACAACCGACCGGGACATCGGGCGGGGAGCAGTACTTC.

The chain uses TRBV20-1 and TRBJ2-7; 7 nucleotides match TRBD1. Germline CDR1 and CDR2: DFQATT and SNEGSKA (reference sequence). The V gene end was trimmed by 8 bases and the J gene end by 1 base; junction bases not matched to a gene: 11. CDR3 length: 14 amino acids. CDR3 sequence (DNA): TGCAGTTCCTCGAGCTTACAGGGGTCCTACGAGCAGTACTTC. It specifies CSSSSLQGSYEQYF.

Only a few counts were recorded for this clonotype. CDR3: CASSESMALQREWPQETQYF. The CDR3 DNA sequence: TGCGCCAGCAGTGAGTCCATGGCCCTTCAGCGGGAGTGGCCCCAAGAGACCCAGTACTTC. This sequence joins TRBV10-2 and TRBJ2-5, with TRBD2 matching 8 bases. Trimming took 0 bases from V and 1 from J; bases not matched to a gene: 16. This CDR3 has 20 residues. Germline CDR1 WSHSY, CDR2 SAAADI.

In its sample, this clonotype was seen many times. The V call is TRBV21-1, the J call TRBJ2-1. TRBV21-1 is classified as a pseudogene. The CDR3 has 17 residues. In DNA form, the CDR3 reads TGTGCCAGCAGCAAAGCGCTTTGGGGGACTACCTACAATGAGCAGTTCTTC. Translated: CASSKALWGTTYNEQFF.

This clonotype has a handful of counts. This rearrangement joins TRBV30 to TRBJ2-1; no reliable D call. V was trimmed by 0 bases and J by 10 bases, leaving 7 bases between them. CDR3 length equals 11 residues. Looked up from germline, CDR1 is GTSNPN and CDR2 is SVGIG (reference sequence). The CDR3 sequence is CAWSVGGEQFF. CDR3 sequence (DNA): TGTGCCTGGAGTGTAGGTGGAGAGCAGTTCTTC. The entire variable domain, with the rest obtained from reference TRBV30 and TRBJ2-1, is as follows: SQTIHQWPATLVQPVGSPLSLECTVEGTSNPNLYWYRQAAGRGLQLLFYSVGIGQISSEVPQNLSASRPQDRQFILSSKKLLLSDSGFYLCAWSVGGEQFFGPGTRLTVL.

There are a few counts of this clonotype. The chain links TRBV12-3 or TRBV12-4 to TRBJ2-7; TRBD1 agrees at 8 bases. V shed 3 bases and J 5 bases; nucleotides not matched to a gene: 6. The CDR3 has 14 amino acids. The CDR3 is CASSFSGGGDEQYF. The CDR3 coding sequence is TGTGCCAGCAGTTTTTCAGGGGGCGGCGACGAGCAGTACTTC.

The V gene is TRBV6-1, the J gene TRBJ2-7; D gene ambiguous. The V and J ends lost 0 bases and 5 bases respectively, with 11 bases between them. The CDR3 runs to 14 residues. Germline CDR1 is MNHNS and CDR2 is SASEGT. The CDR3 sequence is CASSEAINVHEQYF. The CDR3 nucleotides are TGTGCCAGCAGTGAAGCGATTAATGTCCACGAGCAGTACTTC.

J is TRBJ2-5 and V is TRBV29-1; tentative D call: TRBD1 (5 bases). CDR1 and CDR2 from the germline V gene are SQVTM and ANQGSEA. There are 13 residues in the CDR3. Trimming took off 4 bases at V and 2 bases at J, with 11 bases between the two ends. CDR3 bases: TGCAGCGTTGTTCGCGACAGACAAGAGACCCAGTACTTC. It encodes CSVVRDRQETQYF.

This clonotype was observed at least ten times. The chain links TRBV10-2 to TRBJ1-6; 10 bases map to TRBD1. The CDR3 loop spans 17 amino acids. The V gene end was trimmed by 6 bases and the J gene end by 2 bases; junction bases not matched to a gene: 7. CDR1 is WSHSY and CDR2 is SAAADI in the germline V gene. The CDR3 sequence is CASRAGQGTPYNSPLHF. The CDR3 coding sequence is TGCGCCAGCAGAGCGGGACAGGGGACTCCCTATAATTCACCCCTCCACTTT.

V usage is TRBV27 and J usage is TRBJ1-6; D uncertain. Germline CDR1 and CDR2: MNHEY and SMNVEV (reference sequence). V was pared by 1 base and J by 6 bases, with 7 bases between. This CDR3 is built from 14 residues. This CDR3 is CASSLLEGNSPLHF. CDR3 bases: TGTGCCAGCAGTTTATTGGAAGGTAATTCACCCCTCCACTTT.

This clonotype was seen at least ten times. The chain recombines TRBV25-1 with TRBJ1-2; no firm D call. The CDR3 runs 13 residues. The germline V gene encodes CDR1 MGHDK and CDR2 SYGVNS. Trimming cost V 1 base and J 4 bases, with 7 bases left between them. For the CDR3, the DNA is TGTGCCAGCAGTGAATCTAGTCTCTATGGCTACACCTTC. Protein product: CASSESSLYGYTF.

This clonotype was recorded at least ten times. This chain links TRBV27 with TRBJ2-2; D is perhaps TRBD1 (6 bases). Germline assignment: CDR1 MNHEY and CDR2 SMNVEV (reference sequence). V lost 6 bases, J lost 2 bases, and 16 bases lay in between. CDR3 length equals 16 residues. In DNA form, the CDR3 reads TGTGCCAGCAGCCATAACAGGGCTCTTAACACCGGGGAGCTGTTTTTT. It yields the protein CASSHNRALNTGELFF.

This clonotype was detected only a few times. V gene TRBV7-9 combines with J gene TRBJ2-3, with 8 bases matching TRBD2. V was clipped by 6 bases and J by 4 bases; unmatched bases: 9. Germline lookup yields CDR1 SEHNR and CDR2 FQNEAQ (reference sequence). The CDR3 has 15 residues. CDR3 in DNA: TGTGCCAGCAGTCTATCCCGGGAGGGCCCAGATACGCAGTATTTT. It is translated as CASSLSREGPDTQYF.

This chain connects TRBV14 to TRBJ2-7; a possible D gene is TRBD1 (6 bases). V was trimmed by 0 bases and J by 2 bases, leaving 14 bases between them. The germline V gene has CDR1 SGHDN and CDR2 FVKESK. The CDR3 extends over 16 amino acids. This CDR3 reads CASSQDSGQRAYEQYF. The CDR3 region has the DNA TGTGCCAGCAGCCAAGATTCCGGACAGAGAGCCTACGAGCAGTACTTC.

The V call is TRBV4-1, the J call TRBJ2-5, with 15 bases that match TRBD2. The V gene's germline CDR1 is MGHRA and CDR2 YSYEKL. The CDR3 runs to 18 residues. With 1 base clipped from V and 5 bases from J, the junction kept 8 bases outside the gene matches. CDR3 nucleotides: TGCGCCAGCAGCCAAGTGGGACTAGCGGGAGGTAAAAGGGAGACCCAGTACTTC. Its translation is CASSQVGLAGGKRETQYF.

The V and J genes are TRBV9 and TRBJ2-7, with 9 nucleotides matching TRBD1. J lost 6 bases, V lost 3 bases, and 4 bases had no gene match. Germline values: CDR1 SGDLS, CDR2 YYNGEE. The CDR3 spans 13 residues. The CDR3 DNA sequence: TGTGCCAGCAGCGCAACAGGGGGCTCCGAGCAGTACTTC. Its protein product is CASSATGGSEQYF.